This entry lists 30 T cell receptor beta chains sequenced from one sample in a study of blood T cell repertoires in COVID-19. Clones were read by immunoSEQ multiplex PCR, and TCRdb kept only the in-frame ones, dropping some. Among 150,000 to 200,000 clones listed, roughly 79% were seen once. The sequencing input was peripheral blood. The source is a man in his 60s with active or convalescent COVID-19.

The CDR3 bases are TGTGCCAGCAGTGGAGTACTCGAGACCCAGTACTTC. It specifies CASSGVLETQYF. This sequence joins TRBV25-1 and TRBJ2-5; D gene unclear. The CDR3 runs to 12 residues. V was clipped by 4 bases and J by 5 bases, with 8 bases between them. Germline CDR1 MGHDK, CDR2 SYGVNS.

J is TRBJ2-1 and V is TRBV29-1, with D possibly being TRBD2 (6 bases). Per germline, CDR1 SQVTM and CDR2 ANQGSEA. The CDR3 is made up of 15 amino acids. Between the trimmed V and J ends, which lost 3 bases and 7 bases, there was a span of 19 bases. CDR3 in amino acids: CSVDNRAGRWNEQFF. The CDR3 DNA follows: TGCAGCGTTGATAATCGCGCAGGGAGGTGGAATGAGCAGTTCTTC.

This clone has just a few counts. In DNA, the CDR3 is TGTGCCTCCGGTCGCTATGAAAAACTGTTTTTT. Residues: CASGRYEKLFF. The gene calls are TRBV19 and TRBJ1-4; D remains unclear. In germline, CDR1 is LNHDA, CDR2 SQIVND (reference sequence). Deletions cut 11 bases from V and 6 bases from J, with 10 bases between. The CDR3 is made up of 11 amino acids.

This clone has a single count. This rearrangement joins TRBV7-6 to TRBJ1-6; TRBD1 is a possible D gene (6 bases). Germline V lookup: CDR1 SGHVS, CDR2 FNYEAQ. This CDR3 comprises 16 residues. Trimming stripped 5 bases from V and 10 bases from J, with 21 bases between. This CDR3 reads CASSHGGAGESSPLHF. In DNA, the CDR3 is TGTGCCAGCAGCCACGGGGGGGCAGGGGAAAGCTCACCCCTCCACTTT.

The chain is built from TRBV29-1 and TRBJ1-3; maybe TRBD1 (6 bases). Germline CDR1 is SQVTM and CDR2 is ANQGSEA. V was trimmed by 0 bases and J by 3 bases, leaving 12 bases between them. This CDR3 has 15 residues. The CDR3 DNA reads TGCAGCGTTGAAGATCAAGGGGGAAATGGAAACACCATATATTTT. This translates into CSVEDQGGNGNTIYF.

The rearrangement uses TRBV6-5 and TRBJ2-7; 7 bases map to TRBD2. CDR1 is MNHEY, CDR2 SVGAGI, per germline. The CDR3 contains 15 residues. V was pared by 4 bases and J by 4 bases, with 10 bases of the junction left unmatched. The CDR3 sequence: CASSSARDYLYEQYF. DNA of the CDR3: TGTGCCAGCAGTTCGGCCCGGGACTACTTGTACGAGCAGTACTTC.

CDR3 loop: CASSWGHASSYEQYF. CDR3 sequence (DNA): TGTGCCAGCAGTTGGGGACATGCCAGCTCCTACGAGCAGTACTTC. V usage is TRBV6-2 or TRBV6-3 and J usage is TRBJ2-7, with a weak D call TRBD1 (6 bases). CDR1 MNHEY and CDR2 SVGEGT come from the germline V gene. With 4 bases removed from V and 0 bases from J, the gap between germline ends came to 13 bases. This CDR3 contains 15 residues.

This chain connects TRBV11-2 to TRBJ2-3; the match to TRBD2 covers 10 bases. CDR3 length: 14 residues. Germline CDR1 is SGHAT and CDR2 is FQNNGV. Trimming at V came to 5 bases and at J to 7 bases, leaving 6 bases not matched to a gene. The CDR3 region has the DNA TGTGCCAGCAGCACCCTAGCGGGAGCGTATACGCAGTATTTT. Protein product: CASSTLAGAYTQYF.

CDR3: CAISDGTEYNEQFF. The CDR3 nucleotides read TGTGCCATCAGTGACGGGACAGAATACAATGAGCAGTTCTTC. The chain links TRBV10-3 to TRBJ2-1, with 7 bases aligning to TRBD1. Unmatched junction bases numbered 3, after V lost 3 bases and J lost 4 bases. The germline V gene encodes CDR1 ENHRY and CDR2 SYGVKD. This CDR3 has 14 residues.

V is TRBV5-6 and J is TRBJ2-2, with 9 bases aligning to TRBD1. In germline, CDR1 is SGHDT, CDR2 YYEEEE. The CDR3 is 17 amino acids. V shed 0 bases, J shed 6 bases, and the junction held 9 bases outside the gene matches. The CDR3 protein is CASSLAMGQGFPGELFF. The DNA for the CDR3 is TGTGCCAGCAGCTTGGCCATGGGACAGGGCTTTCCCGGGGAGCTGTTTTTT.

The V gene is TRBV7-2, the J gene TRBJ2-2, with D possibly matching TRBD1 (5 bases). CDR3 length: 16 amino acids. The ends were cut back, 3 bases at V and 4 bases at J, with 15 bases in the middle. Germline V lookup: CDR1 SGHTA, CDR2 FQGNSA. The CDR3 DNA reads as TGTGCCAGCAGCTTTCTGGCCCCAGGGTTCACCGGGGAGCTGTTTTTT. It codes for CASSFLAPGFTGELFF. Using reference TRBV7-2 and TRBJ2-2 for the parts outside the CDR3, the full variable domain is GAGVSQSPSNKVTEKGKDVELRCDPISGHTALYWYRQSLGQGLEFLIYFQGNSAPDKSGLPSDRFSAERTGGSVSTLTIQRTQQEDSAVYLCASSFLAPGFTGELFFGEGSRLTVL.

The DNA of the CDR3 is TGTGCCAGCGGGGGCGGGAGGACTACCAATGAGCAGTTCTTC. Translation gives CASGGGRTTNEQFF. The V and J genes are TRBV7-8 and TRBJ2-1, with 8 bases that match TRBD2. CDR1 is SGHVS and CDR2 is FQNEAQ in the germline V gene. This CDR3 has 14 residues. The junction had 9 bases not matched to a gene; V was cut back by 8 bases and J by 6 bases.

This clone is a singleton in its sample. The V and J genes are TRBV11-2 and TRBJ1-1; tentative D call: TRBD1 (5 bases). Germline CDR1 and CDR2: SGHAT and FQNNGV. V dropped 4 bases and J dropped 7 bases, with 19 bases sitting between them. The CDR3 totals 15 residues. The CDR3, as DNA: TGTGCCAGCAGCTCTCGCGGGACCGCGAACTTTGAAGCTTTCTTT. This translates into CASSSRGTANFEAFF.

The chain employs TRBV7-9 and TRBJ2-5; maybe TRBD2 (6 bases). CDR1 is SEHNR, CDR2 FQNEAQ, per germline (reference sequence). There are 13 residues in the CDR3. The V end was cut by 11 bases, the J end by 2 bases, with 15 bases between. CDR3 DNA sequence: TGTGCCGGCAAACCTAGCGTTCAAGAGACCCAGTACTTC. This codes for CAGKPSVQETQYF.

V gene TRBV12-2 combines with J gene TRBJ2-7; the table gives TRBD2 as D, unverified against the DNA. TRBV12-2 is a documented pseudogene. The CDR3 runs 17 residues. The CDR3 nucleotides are TGTGCAAGTCGCTTAGATGGGGTACTAGGGCAGCCGGGGGAGCAGTACTTC. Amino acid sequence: CASRLDGVLGQPGEQYF.

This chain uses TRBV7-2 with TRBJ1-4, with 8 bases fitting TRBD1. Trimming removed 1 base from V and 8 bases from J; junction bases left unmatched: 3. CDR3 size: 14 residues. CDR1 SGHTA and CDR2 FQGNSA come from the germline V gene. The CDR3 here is CASSLEQGGEKLFF. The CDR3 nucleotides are TGTGCCAGCAGCTTAGAACAGGGGGGCGAAAAACTGTTTTTT.

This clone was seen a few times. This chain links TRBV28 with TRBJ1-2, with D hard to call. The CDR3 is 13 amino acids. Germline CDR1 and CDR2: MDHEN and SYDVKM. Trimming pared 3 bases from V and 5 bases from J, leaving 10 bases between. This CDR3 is CASSLAQSYGYTF. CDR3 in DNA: TGTGCCAGCAGTTTGGCTCAGTCATATGGCTACACCTTC.

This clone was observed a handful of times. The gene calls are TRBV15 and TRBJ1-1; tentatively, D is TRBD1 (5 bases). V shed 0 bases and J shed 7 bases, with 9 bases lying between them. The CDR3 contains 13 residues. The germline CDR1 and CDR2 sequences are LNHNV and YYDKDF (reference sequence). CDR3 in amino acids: CATSRDLQGEAFF. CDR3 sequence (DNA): TGTGCCACCAGCAGAGATCTTCAGGGTGAAGCTTTCTTT.

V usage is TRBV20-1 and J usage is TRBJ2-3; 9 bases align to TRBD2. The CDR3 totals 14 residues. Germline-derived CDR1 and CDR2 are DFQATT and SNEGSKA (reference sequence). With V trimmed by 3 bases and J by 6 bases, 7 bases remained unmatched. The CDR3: CSASTRSGSDTQYF. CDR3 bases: TGCAGTGCTAGTACACGTAGCGGGAGCGATACGCAGTATTTT.

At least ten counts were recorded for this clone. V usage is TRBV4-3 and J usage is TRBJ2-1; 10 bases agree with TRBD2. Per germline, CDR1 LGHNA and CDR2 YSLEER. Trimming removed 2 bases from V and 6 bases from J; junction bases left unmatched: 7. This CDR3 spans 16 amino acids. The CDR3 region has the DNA TGCGCCAGCAGCCAAAGTACTAGCGGGAACTTCAATGAGCAGTTCTTC. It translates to CASSQSTSGNFNEQFF.

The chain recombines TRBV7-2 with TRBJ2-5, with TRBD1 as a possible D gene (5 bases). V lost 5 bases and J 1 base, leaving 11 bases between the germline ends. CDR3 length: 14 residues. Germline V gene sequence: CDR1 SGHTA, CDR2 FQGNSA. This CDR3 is CASSPRQIQETQYF. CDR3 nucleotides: TGTGCCAGCAGCCCCCGACAGATCCAAGAGACCCAGTACTTC.

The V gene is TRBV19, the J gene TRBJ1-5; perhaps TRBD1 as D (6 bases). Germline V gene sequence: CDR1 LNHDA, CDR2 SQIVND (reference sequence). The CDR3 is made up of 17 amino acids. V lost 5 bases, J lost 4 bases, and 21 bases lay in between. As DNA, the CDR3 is TGTGCCAGTAGTGCAAAACCCGGGCAGAGGGGGAATCAGCCCCAGCATTTT. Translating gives CASSAKPGQRGNQPQHF.

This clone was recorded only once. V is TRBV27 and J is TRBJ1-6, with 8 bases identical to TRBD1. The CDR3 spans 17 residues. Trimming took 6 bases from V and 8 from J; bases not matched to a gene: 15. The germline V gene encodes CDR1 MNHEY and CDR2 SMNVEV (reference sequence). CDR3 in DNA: TGTGCCAGCAGCTGGGACAGGCTAAGCCTCGGGGATTCACCCCTCCACTTT. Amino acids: CASSWDRLSLGDSPLHF.

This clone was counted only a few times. CDR3 in DNA: TGTGCCAGTAATCCGGACAGGTATCAGCCCCAGCATTTT. Its protein product is CASNPDRYQPQHF. V is TRBV19 and J is TRBJ1-5; TRBD1 agrees at 7 bases. V gave up 7 bases and J gave up 5 bases; unmatched junction bases: 5. This CDR3 comprises 13 residues. CDR1 and CDR2 from the germline V gene are LNHDA and SQIVND (reference sequence).

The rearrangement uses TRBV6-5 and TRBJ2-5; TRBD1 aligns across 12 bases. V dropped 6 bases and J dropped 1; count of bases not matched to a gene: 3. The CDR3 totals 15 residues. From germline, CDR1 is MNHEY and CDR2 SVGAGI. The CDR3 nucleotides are TGTGCCAGCAGGGGGACAGGGGGCCCCCAAGAGACCCAGTACTTC. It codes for CASRGTGGPQETQYF.

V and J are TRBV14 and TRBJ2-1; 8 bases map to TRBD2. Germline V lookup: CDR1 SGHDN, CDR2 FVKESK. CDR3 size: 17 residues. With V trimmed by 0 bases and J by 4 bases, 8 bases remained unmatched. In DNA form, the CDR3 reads TGTGCCAGCAGCCAAGATCAAGCGGGAGCGTCGTACAATGAGCAGTTCTTC. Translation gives CASSQDQAGASYNEQFF.

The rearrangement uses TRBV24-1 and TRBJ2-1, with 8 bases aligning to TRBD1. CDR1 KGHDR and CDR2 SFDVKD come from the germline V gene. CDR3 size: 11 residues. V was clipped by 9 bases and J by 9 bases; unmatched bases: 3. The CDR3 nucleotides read TGTGCCACCCGACAGGGGACTGAGCAGTTCTTC. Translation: CATRQGTEQFF.

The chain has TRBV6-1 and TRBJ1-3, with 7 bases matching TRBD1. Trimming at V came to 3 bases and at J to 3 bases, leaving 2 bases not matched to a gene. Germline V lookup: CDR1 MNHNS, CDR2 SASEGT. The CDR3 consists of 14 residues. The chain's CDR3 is CASSEQGGGNTIYF. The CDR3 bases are TGTGCCAGCAGTGAGCAGGGGGGTGGAAACACCATATATTTT.

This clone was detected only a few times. CDR3: CASSDQEDRVYYEQYF. CDR3 nucleotides: TGTGCCAGCAGTGATCAAGAGGACAGGGTGTACTACGAGCAGTACTTC. V and J are TRBV2 and TRBJ2-7; 8 nucleotides align to TRBD1. CDR1 and CDR2 (germline): SNHLY, FYNNEI. The CDR3 runs 16 residues. V lost 3 bases, J lost 3 bases, and 10 bases stayed unmatched.

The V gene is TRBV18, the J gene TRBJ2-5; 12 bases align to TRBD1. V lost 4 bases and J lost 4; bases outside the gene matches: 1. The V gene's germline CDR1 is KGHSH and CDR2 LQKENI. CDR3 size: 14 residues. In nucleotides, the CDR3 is TGTGCCAGCTCACGGGACAGGGGGCTAGAGACCCAGTACTTC. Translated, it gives CASSRDRGLETQYF.